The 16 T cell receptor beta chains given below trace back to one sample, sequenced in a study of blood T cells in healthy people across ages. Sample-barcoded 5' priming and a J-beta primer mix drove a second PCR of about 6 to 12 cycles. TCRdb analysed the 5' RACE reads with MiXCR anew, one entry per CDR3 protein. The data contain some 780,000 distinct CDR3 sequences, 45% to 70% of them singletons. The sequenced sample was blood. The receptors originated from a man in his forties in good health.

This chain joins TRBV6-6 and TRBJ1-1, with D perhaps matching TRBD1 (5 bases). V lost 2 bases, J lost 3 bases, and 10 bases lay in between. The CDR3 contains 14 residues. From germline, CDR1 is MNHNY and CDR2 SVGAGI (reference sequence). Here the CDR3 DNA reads TGTGCCAGCAGTTACCGGGGCAGGGACACTGAAGCTTTCTTT. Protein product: CASSYRGRDTEAFF.

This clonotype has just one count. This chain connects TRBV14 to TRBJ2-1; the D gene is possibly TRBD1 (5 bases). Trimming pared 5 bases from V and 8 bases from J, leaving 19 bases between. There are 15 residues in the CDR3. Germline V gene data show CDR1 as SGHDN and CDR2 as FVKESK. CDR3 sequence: CASSADSYPVDEQFF. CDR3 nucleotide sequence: TGTGCCAGCAGCGCAGACAGTTACCCAGTTGATGAGCAGTTCTTC. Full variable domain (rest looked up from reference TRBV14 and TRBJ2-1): EAGVTQFPSHSVIEKGQTVTLRCDPISGHDNLYWYRRVMGKEIKFLLHFVKESKQDESGMPNNRFLAERTGGTYSTLKVQPAELEDSGVYFCASSADSYPVDEQFFGPGTRLTVL.

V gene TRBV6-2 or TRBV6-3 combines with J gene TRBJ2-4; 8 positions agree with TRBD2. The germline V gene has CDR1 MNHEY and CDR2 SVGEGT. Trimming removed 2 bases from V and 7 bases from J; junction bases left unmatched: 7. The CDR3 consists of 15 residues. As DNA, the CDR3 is TGTGCCAGCAGTTACCCAGCGGGAGAACGGAACATTCAGTACTTC. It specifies CASSYPAGERNIQYF.

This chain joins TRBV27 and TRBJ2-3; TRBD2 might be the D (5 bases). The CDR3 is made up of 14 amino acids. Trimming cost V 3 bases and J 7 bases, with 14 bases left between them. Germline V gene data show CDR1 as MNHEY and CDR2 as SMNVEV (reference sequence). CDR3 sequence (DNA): TGTGCCAGCAGTTTCAGCTCAGGAGGATATACGCAGTATTTT. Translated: CASSFSSGGYTQYF.

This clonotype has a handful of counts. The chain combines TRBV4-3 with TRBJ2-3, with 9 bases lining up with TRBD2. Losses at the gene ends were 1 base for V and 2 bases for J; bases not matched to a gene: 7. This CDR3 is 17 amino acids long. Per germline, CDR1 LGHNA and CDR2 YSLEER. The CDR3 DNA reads TGCGCCAGCAGCCAAGCCCCTACTAGCGGGCCCACAGATACGCAGTATTTT. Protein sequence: CASSQAPTSGPTDTQYF.

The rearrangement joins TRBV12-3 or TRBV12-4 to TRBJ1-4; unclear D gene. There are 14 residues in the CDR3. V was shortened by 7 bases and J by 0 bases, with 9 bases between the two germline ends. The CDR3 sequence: CASTEPATNEKLFF. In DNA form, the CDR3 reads TGTGCCAGCACCGAGCCTGCAACTAATGAAAAACTGTTTTTT.

The CDR3 is CASKPDANTGELFF. As DNA, the CDR3 is TGTGCCAGCAAGCCAGACGCGAACACCGGGGAGCTGTTTTTT. The chain carries TRBV2 and TRBJ2-2; the D is unclear. V was clipped by 7 bases and J by 0 bases, with 9 bases between them. Germline-derived CDR1 and CDR2 are SNHLY and FYNNEI. The length of the CDR3 is 14 residues.

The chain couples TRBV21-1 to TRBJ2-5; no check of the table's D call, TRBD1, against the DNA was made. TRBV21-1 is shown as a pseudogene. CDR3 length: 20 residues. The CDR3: CASSSPPFPLCSGIQETQYF. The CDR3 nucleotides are TGTGCCAGCAGCTCCCCCCCCTTTCCCTTGTGTAGCGGCATACAAGAGACCCAGTACTTC.

For the CDR3, the DNA is TGTGCCAGCAGCTTACAGGACAGTAGCTACGAGCAGTACTTC. This encodes CASSLQDSSYEQYF. The V gene is TRBV11-1, the J gene TRBJ2-7; a weak D match, TRBD1 (6 bases). This CDR3 spans 14 amino acids. V lost 2 bases and J 3 bases, leaving 11 bases between the germline ends. CDR1 SGHAT and CDR2 FQDESV come from the germline V gene (reference sequence).

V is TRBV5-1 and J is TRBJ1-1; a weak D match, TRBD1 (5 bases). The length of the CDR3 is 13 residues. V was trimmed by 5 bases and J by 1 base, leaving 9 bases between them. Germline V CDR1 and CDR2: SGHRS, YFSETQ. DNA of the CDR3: TGCGCCAGCAGGGTAGACAGGAACACTGAAGCTTTCTTT. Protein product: CASRVDRNTEAFF.

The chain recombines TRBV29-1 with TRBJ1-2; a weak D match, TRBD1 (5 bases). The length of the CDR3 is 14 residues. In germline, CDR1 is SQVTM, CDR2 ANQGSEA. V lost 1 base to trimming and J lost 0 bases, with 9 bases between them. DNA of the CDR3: TGCAGCGTTGAAGGCAGGGCTGCTAACTATGGCTACACCTTC. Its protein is CSVEGRAANYGYTF.

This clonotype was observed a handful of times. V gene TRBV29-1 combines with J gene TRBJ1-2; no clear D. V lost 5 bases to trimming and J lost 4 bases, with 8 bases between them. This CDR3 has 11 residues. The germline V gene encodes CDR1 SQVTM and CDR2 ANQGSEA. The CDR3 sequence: CSVPRGYGYTF. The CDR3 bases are TGCAGCGTTCCTCGGGGCTATGGCTACACCTTC.

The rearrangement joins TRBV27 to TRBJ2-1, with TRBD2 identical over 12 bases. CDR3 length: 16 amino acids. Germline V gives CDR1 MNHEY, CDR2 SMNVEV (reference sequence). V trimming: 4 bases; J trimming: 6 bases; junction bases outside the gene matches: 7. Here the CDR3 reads CASSSPLAGGFNEQFF. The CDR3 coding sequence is TGTGCCAGCAGTTCCCCACTAGCGGGAGGCTTCAATGAGCAGTTCTTC.

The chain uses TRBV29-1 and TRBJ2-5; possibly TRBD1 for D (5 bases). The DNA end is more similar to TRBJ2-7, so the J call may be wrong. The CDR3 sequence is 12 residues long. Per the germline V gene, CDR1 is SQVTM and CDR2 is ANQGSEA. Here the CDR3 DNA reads TGCAGCGCATCCCAGGGAATCCACGAGCAGTACTTC. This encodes CSASQGIHEQYF.

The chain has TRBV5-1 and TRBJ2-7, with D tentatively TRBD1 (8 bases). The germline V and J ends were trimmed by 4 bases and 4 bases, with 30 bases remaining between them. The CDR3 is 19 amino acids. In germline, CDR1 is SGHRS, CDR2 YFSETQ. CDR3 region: CASSGWRDGGTGLEYEQYF. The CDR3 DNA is TGCGCCAGCAGCGGATGGCGAGACGGGGGGACAGGCCTAGAATACGAGCAGTACTTC.

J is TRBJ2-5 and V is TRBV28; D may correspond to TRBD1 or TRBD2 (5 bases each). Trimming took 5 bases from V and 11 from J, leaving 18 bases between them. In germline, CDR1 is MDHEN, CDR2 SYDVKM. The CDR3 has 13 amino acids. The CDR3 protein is CASSQGTPREQYF. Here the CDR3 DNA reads TGTGCCAGCAGTCAAGGGACCCCACGAGAGCAGTACTTC.